This T cell receptor beta chain was retrieved from a study of early stage breast cancer tumors (dated by TCRdb to 2017 to 2019). About the investigation overall: Of the roughly 17 invasive breast tumors, roughly 13 were found to be estrogen receptor-positive, progesterone receptor-positive and HER2-negative. The samples as a whole yielded approximately 2,800,000 detected templates, corresponding to fewer than 1.4 million unique clonotypes. About 70% of the 12 ER+/PR+/HER2- tumors were invasive ductal carcinomas, while the other four were invasive lobular carcinomas. A read coverage of roughly 10-fold per sample was achieved on average. Results the study describes overall, beyond this receptor: Compared with adjacent normal breast tissue, tumors had around 2.5-fold higher T cell density and higher clonality. Sequencing bulk genomic DNA from unsorted cells could not capture chain pairing or functional markers like CD4, CD8 and FOXP3. Repertoires from blood resembled normal breast more closely than tumor, and using blood as a reference for each tissue separated tumor from normal in most of the 16 patients. Enriched TCRB sequences shared across patients were mostly commonly generated sequences, unlikely to play an important role in the tumor microenvironment. Because the cohort was small, a breakdown by tumor subtype could not be done.

The study profiled bulk TCR beta-chain repertoires in matched peripheral blood, tumor and adjacent normal breast tissue taken from approximately 15 patients with early-stage breast cancer. Before surgery, about 5-10 mL of whole blood was collected into EDTA tubes and then processed within 2 hours. Peripheral blood mononuclear cells were isolated by Ficoll-Paque centrifugation in SepMate-50 tubes. PBMCs were cryopreserved in aliquots of roughly 1.8 to 4 million cells in about 90% FBS with 10% DMSO and kept in liquid nitrogen. Genomic DNA was extracted with the Qiagen AllPrep DNA/RNA Mini kit. A distance of 13 bases separates the germline ends of V and J, which lose 7 bases and 7 bases respectively. The CDR3, cysteine through phenylalanine, is 13 amino acids long. The only DNA kept is the CDR3, 39 bases in frame from the first base. From the germline V gene (reference sequence), CDR1 is MNHNY and CDR2 is SVGAGI.

Points on this clone: Its target antigen remains unknown. The record has no base qualities; no much larger clone is one base away.

Each sample was amplified in two independent genomic DNA replicates, using about 0.47 ug for blood and about 1.5 ug for tumor or normal breast. TCRB sequencing of genomic DNA was carried out with the ImmunoSeq Intro kit according to the manufacturer's instructions. Multiplex PCR ran roughly 34 cycles with proprietary primers and spike-in control sequences for absolute quantification. Single-end 150-bp reads were used to sequence an 87-bp fragment spanning the CDR3 plus the flanking V and J genes. Seven samples, each with two replicates, were multiplexed per lane of an Illumina MiSeq using version 3.0 chemistry. From the authors' description of their analysis: The vendor's proprietary pipeline processed the raw data and merged both replicates into a single result for each sample. To define clonotypes, the study grouped productive rearrangements that shared the V-gene family, CDR3 amino acid sequence and J-gene segment. Clonality was computed as 1 minus the normalized Shannon entropy (Pielou evenness) of TCRB abundances. To estimate T cell density, the total number of templates was divided by the number of input cells, which was inferred from the amount of DNA input. Recon was used with default parameters to estimate total repertoire diversity and clonality. Tumor-enriched clonotypes were defined as having over 0.1% abundance in tumor and at least 32-fold higher abundance than in normal breast. Not all clones reach the TCRdb copy of this immuneACCESS table, which keeps in-frame sequences only. Checked studies attribute under half of the gap to unresolved V genes and leave the rest unexplained. Clone size and the V and J calls come from that table; the DNA yielded D and trimming. Recorded for this sample are 45,000 to 60,000 clones; approximately 83% of them occurred a single time. The ten largest make up about 1.4% of the sample.

This chain is built from TRBV6-6 and TRBJ1-4; a tentative D match to TRBD1 spans 6 bases. The TCR was taken from a person aged 45 to 59 with breast cancer. The specimen sequenced was blood. The CDR3: CASNRDRSEKLFF. The DNA sequence reads TGTGCCAGCAACAGGGACCGATCTGAAAAACTGTTTTTT.